Given below is one T cell receptor beta chain in context. Antigen unknown. Other DNA variants within this sample encode the same CDR3. Method: immunoSEQ multiplex PCR; TCRdb's copy keeps in-frame clones and lacks some. The table lists about 990,000 clones, 75% to 80% of them singletons, with 0.61% in the top ten. This sample is drawn from a study of shared clonotypes between healthy human individuals. Study context: CD4 naive and memory got three plates each, CD8 naive two, CD8 memory one.

Study results and limitations: Against clonotypes common to all four donors, non-shared ones had lower generation probabilities. Measured sharing among donors was expected to vary with sequencing depth. Rarefaction revealed incomplete sorted-subset sequencing despite large depth.

V dropped 6 bases and J dropped 11 bases, with 11 bases sitting between them. Per the germline V gene, CDR1 is MDHEN and CDR2 is SYDVKM. This CDR3 contains 12 residues. Sequencing used memory CD4+ T cells from PBMCs. Indicated subset: CD45RA-negative fraction. The TCR originated in a man younger than 35 in good health. Some clones in this sample may be carry-over from other donors' samples. The chain is built from TRBV28 and TRBJ1-6; D gene ambiguous. CDR3 in amino acids: CASSPLAAPLHF. CDR3 DNA sequence: TGTGCCAGCAGCCCCCTTGCAGCACCCCTCCACTTT.